Below, 14 T cell receptor beta chains from the same sample are listed, as sequenced in a study of blood T cell repertoires in COVID-19. The protocol was immunoSEQ multiplex PCR, while the TCRdb copy is restricted to in-frame clones and leaves out a portion. Among just under 80,000 clones listed, roughly 80% were seen once. Sequencing used peripheral blood. These receptors were collected from an older woman with acute or convalescent COVID-19.

The chain uses TRBV5-6 and TRBJ2-3; TRBD2 aligns across 12 bases. This CDR3 is built from 16 residues. Unmatched junction bases numbered 6, after V lost 3 bases and J lost 4 bases. In germline, CDR1 is SGHDT, CDR2 YYEEEE. The CDR3 here is CASSSLLAGGSDTQYF. The CDR3 DNA reads as TGTGCCAGCAGCTCCCTACTAGCGGGAGGTTCAGATACGCAGTATTTT.

The chain employs TRBV2 and TRBJ2-2, with TRBD2 identical over 9 bases. Per the germline V gene, CDR1 is SNHLY and CDR2 is FYNNEI. V dropped 0 bases and J dropped 7; count of bases not matched to a gene: 12. This CDR3 spans 18 amino acids. The CDR3 DNA follows: TGTGCCAGCAGTGAAGCGCGGGCGGGAGGGGGACGGAACGGGGAGCTGTTTTTT. Translation: CASSEARAGGGRNGELFF.

The chain uses TRBV5-1 and TRBJ2-7, with 7 nucleotides matching TRBD1. Germline CDR1 reads SGHRS; CDR2 reads YFSETQ. CDR3 length: 14 amino acids. V lost 5 bases, J lost 3 bases, and 8 bases stayed unmatched. The DNA of the CDR3 is TGCGCCAGCAGATCCGGGACAGCCTTCTACGAGCAGTACTTC. It is translated as CASRSGTAFYEQYF.

The V call is TRBV7-8, the J call TRBJ1-1, with 7 nucleotides matching TRBD1. CDR1 and CDR2 (germline): SGHVS, FQNEAQ. With V trimmed by 5 bases and J by 1 base, 7 bases remained unmatched. There are 15 residues in the CDR3. The CDR3 coding sequence is TGTGCCAGCAGCCCCAGGGGACAGAGGAACACTGAAGCTTTCTTT. Translated, it gives CASSPRGQRNTEAFF.

This clone was observed a single time. This chain links TRBV2 with TRBJ1-1, with D perhaps matching TRBD1 (5 bases). Trimming pared 5 bases from V and 10 bases from J, leaving 14 bases between. CDR1 and CDR2 (germline): SNHLY, FYNNEI. The CDR3 loop spans 12 amino acids. Here the CDR3 reads CASSRDSGLAFF. CDR3 DNA: TGTGCCAGCAGTCGGGACTCGGGTTTAGCTTTCTTT.

The V and J genes are TRBV10-3 and TRBJ2-7, with D perhaps matching TRBD1 (6 bases). The CDR3 totals 12 residues. V was clipped by 10 bases and J by 0 bases, with 10 bases between them. Germline assignment: CDR1 ENHRY and CDR2 SYGVKD. In DNA, the CDR3 is TGTGCCACCAGGGACAACTCCTACGAGCAGTACTTC. Amino acid sequence: CATRDNSYEQYF.

V is TRBV7-2 and J is TRBJ2-7, with D unclear. Between the trimmed V and J ends, which lost 5 bases and 2 bases, there was a span of 7 bases. Germline CDR1 reads SGHTA; CDR2 reads FQGNSA. This CDR3 is 12 amino acids long. The CDR3 sequence is CASSPRAYEQYF. The CDR3 nucleotides read TGTGCCAGCAGCCCCCGGGCCTACGAGCAGTACTTC.

The chain employs TRBV2 and TRBJ2-1, with 14 nucleotides matching TRBD2. J was trimmed by 9 bases and V by 7 bases; bases with no gene match: 14. This CDR3 has 17 amino acids. Germline V gives CDR1 SNHLY, CDR2 FYNNEI. DNA of the CDR3: TGTGCCAGCACGGGACTAGCGGGAGTGGTGGTATCTTCTGAGCAGTTCTTC. Translation gives CASTGLAGVVVSSEQFF.

The chain carries TRBV5-1 and TRBJ2-5; D is perhaps TRBD2 (6 bases). V gave up 3 bases and J gave up 0 bases, with 9 bases separating them. Germline CDR1 SGHRS, CDR2 YFSETQ. The CDR3 sequence is 14 residues long. CDR3 DNA: TGCGCCAGCAGCTGGGGACTGAACCAAGAGACCCAGTACTTC. This translates into CASSWGLNQETQYF.

The chain employs TRBV6-5 and TRBJ1-5; weak D call: TRBD1 (5 bases). Per germline, CDR1 MNHEY and CDR2 SVGAGI. The CDR3 has 15 amino acids. V was cut by 7 bases and J by 4 bases, with 17 bases left in between. The CDR3 DNA reads TGTGCCAGCACCGATTCCGACAGACTGAATCAGCCCCAGCATTTT. Amino acids: CASTDSDRLNQPQHF.

Points on this clone: This CDR3 is also generated by other DNA sequences in the sample. The rearrangement joins TRBV9 to TRBJ2-5; 8 bases match TRBD2. Looked up from germline, CDR1 is SGDLS and CDR2 is YYNGEE. CDR3 length equals 15 residues. V lost 0 bases and J lost 4; bases outside the gene matches: 5. CDR3 loop: CASSVAGGVLETQYF. The DNA of the CDR3 is TGTGCCAGCAGCGTAGCGGGGGGGGTGTTAGAGACCCAGTACTTC.

The V call is TRBV24-1, the J call TRBJ2-3; D is perhaps TRBD1 (6 bases). Germline loops: CDR1 KGHDR, CDR2 SFDVKD. The CDR3 is 14 amino acids. V lost 8 bases and J 1 base, leaving 12 bases between the germline ends. CDR3 residues: CATTAGVGTDTQYF. As DNA, the CDR3 is TGTGCCACCACGGCAGGGGTTGGCACAGATACGCAGTATTTT.

This rearrangement joins TRBV30 to TRBJ1-1; TRBD1 is a possible D gene (6 bases). The CDR3 has 13 amino acids. Trimming cost V 2 bases and J 7 bases, with 14 bases left between them. The germline V gene has CDR1 GTSNPN and CDR2 SVGIG (reference sequence). Here the CDR3 DNA reads TGTGCCTGGAGTTATTCGGGACATGGTGAAGCTTTCTTT. This translates into CAWSYSGHGEAFF.

This chain joins TRBV2 and TRBJ1-1; 9 positions agree with TRBD1. Per germline, CDR1 SNHLY and CDR2 FYNNEI. The trim removed 10 bases at V and 11 bases at J, leaving 8 bases unmatched. The CDR3 contains 11 residues. CDR3 in amino acids: CATRDRVYAFF. As DNA, the CDR3 is TGTGCCACCAGGGACAGGGTTTACGCTTTCTTT.